The T cell receptor beta chain under discussion was sequenced for a study of cytomegalovirus exposure and HLA in healthy donors (dated by TCRdb to about 2017). Study-wide context: An earlier analysis of approximately 640 of the donors reported about 250 Gb of sequence data and roughly 110 million unique TCR beta sequences from about 179 million T cells. The study aimed to test whether signatures of past pathogen exposure could be identified by cataloging public T cell receptors. To predict cytomegalovirus infection status, the study combined high-throughput TCR immunosequencing, statistical association of individual TCRs with disease status, and machine learning. Across 300 to 500 genotyped donors of the cohort, an average of about 240,000 unique TCR beta nucleotide sequences per donor were sequenced, and roughly 20% of those sequences were non-productive. Because of strong linkage in the cohort, roughly five DR-DQ haplotypes were treated as single units for association and clustering. Besides the first cohort of under 700 subjects, a separate validation cohort made up of some 110 different subjects was used. In the later analysis, no new phenotypic data were used to find candidate immune exposures; instead, reliance was placed on TCR beta sequences and their occurrence across donors. In an earlier analysis of 587 of the donors, high-throughput TCR beta sequencing was used to judge whether each TCR beta V gene segment behaved as functional or pseudogenic. The genetic ancestry cluster associated with self-reported Caucasian donors included around 76% of the roughly 400 genotyped donors. Alongside the repertoire data, information on donor age, sex, ethnicity and CMV serostatus was compiled. In a later analysis, previously published TCR beta repertoires from roughly 710 donors were re-analyzed and high-resolution HLA genotyping was added so that TCR occurrence patterns could be studied. The study profiled the T cell repertoires of 500 to 800 subjects by immunosequencing and related them to cytomegalovirus serostatus. An early release covering 550 to 650 HLA-typed donors comprised about 300 gigabases of sequencing data and tens of millions of unique TCR sequences. HLA typing included class I and class II loci at four-digit resolution. A later genetic analysis took genome-wide SNP genotypes for about 55% of the roughly 700 donors and used that subset as a discovery cohort. Typing coverage differed by locus: A, B, C, DRB1 and DQB1 were typed in roughly 629-630 donors, DQA1 in 500 to 550, DPA1 in approximately 600, and DPB1 in around 440. All discovery cohort repertoires had been generated on a single sequencing platform.

The cohort comprised more than 550 healthy bone marrow donors. At the time of sampling, every cohort member was nominally healthy, though immune exposures that went unrecorded were likely present. The donor tested CMV seropositive and was one of the 289 seropositive cohort members. Each donor provided a peripheral blood sample, and peripheral blood mononuclear cells were used for TCR beta sequencing. The Qiagen DNeasy Blood Extraction Kit was used to extract genomic DNA from the blood cell samples. The receptor library was made with the immunoSEQ multiplex PCR assay. A mixture of 60 forward primers for TCR Vbeta segments and 13 reverse primers for TCR Jbeta segments was used in the multiplex PCR. The CDR3 region of rearranged TCR beta genes was amplified from genomic DNA by a multiplex PCR assay. The Illumina HiSeq System was used to sequence the amplified TCR beta libraries as 87-base-pair reads. The paper's data handling went like this. A later analysis counted approximately 74 million unique TCR beta chains across the 650 to 800 repertoires, and around 12 million of these chains were shared by at least two donors. A nearest-neighbor algorithm error-corrected the raw reads and collapsed the reads into unique sequences, merging closely related sequences to remove PCR and sequencing errors. Alignment of CDR3 sequences to IMGT reference sequences was used to assign V, D and J gene segments. For a sequence to be retained, at least a six-nucleotide match to both a V gene segment and a J gene segment was required. Rearrangements were classified as productive when the CDR3 lacked stop codons and remained in frame with V and J, and all other rearrangements were classified as non-productive. Following IMGT convention, CDR3 was defined as the stretch from the second conserved V-encoded cysteine to the conserved J-encoded phenylalanine. In an earlier analysis of 500 to 650 of the donors, sequences lacking an unambiguous match to a single V gene segment were excluded. An earlier analysis of roughly 590 of the donors called V segments functional above 56.7% productive rearrangements and segregating when the between-donor standard deviation exceeded 5%. A statistical classification framework was built to diagnose cytomegalovirus status from the catalog of TCR beta chain sequences. A later analysis assigned V and J genes by comparing TCR nucleotide sequences with IMGT/GENE-DB human TR gene sequences. The TCRdist pipeline was used in a later analysis to assign CDR3 sequences and most-parsimonious VDJ recombination scenarios. In a later analysis, every TCR beta chain was defined by the combination of its CDR3 amino acid sequence and its V-gene family, and reads without a unique V-gene family were dropped. As a way to deal with suspected cross-contamination and a sequencing artifact, a later analysis dropped 450 to 700 nucleotide sequences that were highly shared and had low generation probability. In a later analysis, a clonal expansion index was calculated for each public chain from normalized within-repertoire ranks of inferred template counts. In a later analysis, generation probabilities were computed using a VDJ recombination model fitted to out-of-frame rearrangements, and the results were checked against IGoR. In a later analysis, hypergeometric tests were used to score TCR-TCR, TCR-HLA and TCR-CMV co-occurrence, with a repertoire-size bias correction applied to TCR pairs. False discovery rates were estimated in a later analysis by permuting HLA or CMV assignments 20 times. In a later analysis, co-occurring TCRs were grouped using DBSCAN, with TCRdist sequence similarity added in when clustering inside HLA-allele-positive subsets. Co-occurrence clustering excluded repertoires with fewer than 30,000 or more than 120,000 public chains, plus five with anomalous nucleotide sharing. The table comes from immuneACCESS by way of TCRdb, which keeps in-frame sequences with V and J called. Part of the clones is missing from these tables; in studies checked, under half for an unresolved V gene and the rest for unknown reasons. From that table come the V and J calls and clone size; the DNA was used to work out D and trimming. The sample data list under 70,000 clones, and about 71% of these were observed just once. In total, the top ten clones hold 15% to 20% of the sample.

The CDR3 numbers 15 residues from cysteine through phenylalanine. The only DNA kept is the CDR3, 45 bases in frame from the first base. Taken from the germline V gene, the CDR1 and CDR2 loops are SNHLY and FYNNEI. V and J are trimmed by 8 bases and 0 bases, and the gene matches miss 8 bases of the junction. On this clone: Its cognate antigen has yet to be identified. The input lacks base qualities; no much larger clone sits a single base away.

Findings and caveats that apply to the study as a whole: According to a later analysis, parvovirus B19, influenza, CMV and Epstein-Barr virus appeared linked to several top co-occurrence clusters. In a later analysis, the rate of TCR association differed among HLA loci, with DRB1 alleles having the most associated TCRs and HLA-C alleles having the fewest. The authors suggested that the approach could potentially be extended to other disease states and immunological phenotypes. The presence/absence analyses assumed that sequencing depth was roughly uniform across donors, and that assumption may not be true. In an earlier analysis of approximately 590 of the donors, most TCR beta V segments appeared in productive rearrangements about 87% or about 30% of the time, broadly matching IMGT annotations. A cluster of highly shared sequence variants was judged likely to represent a technical artifact of the sequencing pipeline. The study gave a list of 150 to 200 TCR beta chains associated with cytomegalovirus. Because counts were too low, roughly 17 rarely observed V segments, including chromosome 9 orphons, were left out of the earlier analysis of a few hundred of the donors. When HLA alleles, especially DR and DQ, strongly co-occurred, attributing TCR associations to individual alleles was difficult. Because HLA typing was missing for some donors at each locus, association tests included only the typed subset. A later analysis found that most CMV-associated TCR beta chains appeared HLA-restricted, with HLA associations seemingly driven largely by CMV exposure. CMV serostatus was the only immune exposure information available for the cohort. In both the original and validation cohorts, the classifier was reported to diagnose cytomegalovirus status with high specificity and sensitivity. A later genetic analysis reported fewer N-insertions in productive TCRs among donors in an Asian-associated ancestry cluster than the roughly 650-donor mean. In a later analysis, more than 15,000 TCR beta sequences were associated with specific HLA alleles at a false discovery rate of 0.05. Because the 87-base-pair reads could not distinguish some IMGT-functional V segments, including TRBV6-2 and TRBV6-3, those segments were excluded. In a later genetic analysis, a missense DCLRE1C variant was associated with V-gene and J-gene trimming of TCR beta chains, and the association was replicated in an independent cohort. Across donors, most TCR sequences were observed very rarely, whereas some public TCRs were present in many individuals. Correlated functional status among segregating V segments might be attributable to linkage disequilibrium, but an unknown experimental factor could not be ruled out. Three of the identified cytomegalovirus-associated TCR beta chains were confirmed in vitro to be specific for cytomegalovirus antigens. A further reported finding was that TCR beta sequences accurately predicted the HLA-A and HLA-B alleles for most subjects in the first cohort. In this cohort, only TCR beta chains were sequenced, and detectable features were limited by the absence of alpha or paired-chain data. Compared with equally common non-associated chains, HLA-associated TCR beta chains in a later analysis were more clonally expanded and had lower generation probabilities.

This TCR came from an older woman in good health and CMV-seropositive. Sample: PBMCs. The chain was built from TRBV2 and TRBJ2-7, with 9 bases matching TRBD1. The DNA is as follows: TGTGCCAGCCATGCGGGACAGGGATACTCCTACGAGCAGTACTTC. Protein translation: CASHAGQGYSYEQYF.